What follows are 22 T cell receptor beta chains derived from one specimen sequenced in a study of vaccination and CD4 T cells after COVID-19 (dated 2022 in TCRdb). Antigens of these TCRs are unknown. Preparation of the library involved PCR. Sequenced using an Illumina iSeq 100. At the Johns Hopkins FTIC core, DNA from the cultured CD4+ T cells underwent TCR sequencing with the Oncomine TCR Beta short-read assay. TCRdb reran the public reads through fastp at Q25 and MiXCR, keeping productive beta chains. Every CDR3 protein is listed once, alongside the most common genes and DNA of its rows. For this sample there are some 23,000 distinct CDR3 sequences; 43% appear just once. Around 4.9% of the sample belongs to the ten largest clones. The time point label here, explained by the study, means: late sampling 161 to 241 days after vaccination in three convalescent patients. In the paper's terms, the treatment or condition label means: approximately nine-day PBMC culture with coronavirus spike peptide pools or control peptides (ViraFEST assay).

This specimen was CD4+ T cells from blood, cultured in vitro, taken about 7 months after SARS-CoV-2 vaccination. The receptor set was obtained from a human donor who had recovered from COVID-19.

This clonotype was seen a handful of times. The rearrangement joins TRBV7-3 to TRBJ2-1; 12 positions agree with TRBD2. The CDR3 is 17 residues long. Germline V gene lookup returns CDR1 SGHTA and CDR2 FQGTGA. The junction had 9 bases not matched to a gene; V was cut back by 5 bases and J by 4 bases. The CDR3 here is CASSPTSGRPGYNEQFF. CDR3 DNA sequence: TGTGCCAGCAGCCCCACTAGCGGGAGGCCGGGATACAATGAGCAGTTCTTC. The full variable domain, completed using reference TRBV7-3 and TRBJ2-1, is GAGVSQTPSNKVTEKGKYVELRCDPISGHTALYWYRQSLGQGPEFLIYFQGTGAADDSGLPNDRFFAVRPEGSVSTLKIQRTERGDSAVYLCASSPTSGRPGYNEQFFGPGTRLTVL.

In nucleotides, the CDR3 is TGTGCCAGCAGTGAAACTGGAGATACGCAGTATTTT. It encodes CASSETGDTQYF. This rearrangement joins TRBV2 to TRBJ2-3; D is undetermined. This CDR3 has 12 amino acids. Germline V gene data show CDR1 as SNHLY and CDR2 as FYNNEI. The germline V and J ends were trimmed by 2 bases and 5 bases, with 5 bases remaining between them.

This clonotype was seen more than once but under ten times. The chain employs TRBV28 and TRBJ2-3, with TRBD2 as a possible D gene (5 bases). V lost 6 bases and J 5 bases, leaving 12 bases between the germline ends. Germline V gives CDR1 MDHEN, CDR2 SYDVKM. The CDR3 is made up of 13 amino acids. The CDR3 sequence: CASSTDAGDTQYF. Written as DNA, the CDR3 is TGTGCCAGCAGCACCGATGCGGGAGATACGCAGTATTTT.

The rearrangement joins TRBV24-1 to TRBJ2-2; D call uncertain. Trimming shortened V by 7 bases and J by 3 bases, and 11 bases separated the two germline ends. The CDR3 is 14 residues long. The germline gives CDR1 KGHDR, CDR2 SFDVKD. The CDR3 DNA follows: TGTGCCACCAGCGCCGTGACGGACACCGGGGAGCTGTTTTTT. This gives the protein CATSAVTDTGELFF.

The chain employs TRBV10-1 and TRBJ2-3; 7 nucleotides line up with TRBD1. Trimming removed 5 bases from V and 6 bases from J; junction bases left unmatched: 5. The CDR3 contains 13 residues. Germline V gene sequence: CDR1 WNHNN, CDR2 SYGVQD (reference sequence). The DNA for the CDR3 is TGCGCCAGCAGTTGGGGACAGATGGATACGCAGTATTTT. Translating it yields CASSWGQMDTQYF.

The chain carries TRBV20-1 and TRBJ2-1; TRBD2 agrees at 10 bases. The germline gives CDR1 DFQATT, CDR2 SNEGSKA (reference sequence). V shed 1 base and J 5 bases; nucleotides not matched to a gene: 11. The CDR3 runs 17 residues. CDR3 coding DNA: TGCAGTGCTAGAGCCCGCTCCGGGACTAGCGTTAACAATGAGCAGTTCTTC. Amino acids: CSARARSGTSVNNEQFF.

This sequence joins TRBV7-9 and TRBJ2-7, with 7 bases fitting TRBD1. Germline loops: CDR1 SEHNR, CDR2 FQNEAQ (reference sequence). V gave up 5 bases and J gave up 6 bases; unmatched junction bases: 16. CDR3 length equals 16 residues. CDR3 amino acids: CASSPPLGQLPGEQYF. CDR3 DNA: TGTGCCAGCAGCCCCCCCCTGGGACAGCTTCCAGGCGAGCAGTACTTC.

J is TRBJ2-7 and V is TRBV7-6; TRBD2 agrees at 11 bases. Germline V gene data show CDR1 as SGHVS and CDR2 as FNYEAQ. CDR3 length equals 17 residues. Trimming at V came to 0 bases and at J to 6 bases, leaving 10 bases not matched to a gene. The CDR3, as DNA: TGTGCCAGCAGCTTAGCTCTACTAGCGGGAGTTAATGGCGAGCAGTACTTC. Translation: CASSLALLAGVNGEQYF. Full variable domain (remainder filled in from reference TRBV7-6 and TRBJ2-7): GAGVSQSPRYKVTKRGQDVALRCDPISGHVSLYWYRQALGQGPEFLTYFNYEAQQDKSGLPNDRFSAERPEGSISTLTIQRTEQRDSAMYRCASSLALLAGVNGEQYFGPGTRLTVT.

This rearrangement joins TRBV27 to TRBJ1-1; D is unclear. The germline CDR1 and CDR2 sequences are MNHEY and SMNVEV (reference sequence). The CDR3 has 15 residues. Trimming took off 2 bases at V and 6 bases at J, with 16 bases between the two ends. The CDR3: CASSLLGSVTPEAFF. In nucleotides, the CDR3 is TGTGCCAGCAGTTTACTGGGCAGCGTTACCCCTGAAGCTTTCTTT.

This clonotype was counted only a few times. The chain recombines TRBV7-3 with TRBJ1-1, with 9 bases that match TRBD1. The germline V gene has CDR1 SGHTA and CDR2 FQGTGA. The CDR3 is 17 residues long. J was trimmed by 5 bases and V by 3 bases; bases with no gene match: 13. CDR3 in amino acids: CASSLTGGVLGQTEAFF. As DNA, the CDR3 is TGTGCCAGCAGCTTGACAGGGGGTGTCTTGGGTCAGACTGAAGCTTTCTTT.

The J gene is TRBJ2-6, the V gene TRBV5-4; possible D gene TRBD1, 6 bases. From germline, CDR1 is SGHNT and CDR2 YYREEE (reference sequence). CDR3 size: 17 residues. V dropped 4 bases and J dropped 4 bases, with 18 bases sitting between them. In DNA, the CDR3 is TGTGCCAGCAGCGGACAAAAGACAGGAGACGGGGCCAACGTCCTGACTTTC. Its translation: CASSGQKTGDGANVLTF.

V and J are TRBV20-1 and TRBJ2-7; TRBD1 might be the D (5 bases). V lost 6 bases and J lost 2, with 17 bases in between. The CDR3 covers 14 residues. Per the germline V gene, CDR1 is DFQATT and CDR2 is SNEGSKA (reference sequence). The CDR3 nucleotides are TGCAGTGCCTTTGGCACAGGTTACGCCTACGAGCAGTACTTC. This gives the protein CSAFGTGYAYEQYF.

The gene calls are TRBV15 and TRBJ2-4, with 7 bases lining up with TRBD2. The germline gives CDR1 LNHNV, CDR2 YYDKDF (reference sequence). The CDR3 is made up of 16 amino acids. Trimming took 8 bases from V and 1 from J; bases not matched to a gene: 11. As DNA, the CDR3 is TGTGCCACCTCATTCTCCGCGCGGGAGGCCAAAAACATTCAGTACTTC. Protein: CATSFSAREAKNIQYF.

CDR3 nucleotide sequence: TGTGCCAGTAGTGACCTTAGAGATACGCAGTATTTT. Amino acids: CASSDLRDTQYF. The chain joins TRBV19 to TRBJ2-3, with no clear D. V lost 5 bases to trimming and J lost 5 bases, with 8 bases between them. CDR3 length: 12 amino acids. Germline CDR1 LNHDA, CDR2 SQIVND (reference sequence). Combining the CDR3 with reference TRBV19 and TRBJ2-3 gives the whole variable domain DGGITQSPKYLFRKEGQNVTLSCEQNLNHDAMYWYRQDPGQGLRLIYYSQIVNDFQKGDIAEGYSVSREKKESFPLTVTSAQKNPTAFYLCASSDLRDTQYFGPGTRLTVL.

V is TRBV28 and J is TRBJ2-7; D is ambiguous. Germline loops: CDR1 MDHEN, CDR2 SYDVKM. The CDR3 contains 14 residues. Trimming shortened V by 5 bases and J by 7 bases, and 18 bases separated the two germline ends. The CDR3 DNA reads as TGTGCCAGCAGTCCACGGACCTCAGTGGGGGAGCAGTACTTC. Translated, it gives CASSPRTSVGEQYF.

This chain connects TRBV6-2 or TRBV6-3 to TRBJ2-7, with TRBD2 matching over 7 bases. Germline values: CDR1 MNHEY, CDR2 SVGEGT. After removal of 4 bases from V and 5 bases from J, the junction contained 14 bases not matched to a gene. CDR3 size: 16 residues. The CDR3 is CASSLGGRRRWDEQYF. The CDR3 DNA reads as TGTGCCAGCAGTTTGGGGGGGAGACGAAGATGGGACGAGCAGTACTTC.

V and J are TRBV6-1 and TRBJ2-7; 7 bases are shared with TRBD1. In germline, CDR1 is MNHNS, CDR2 SASEGT. This CDR3 region has 14 residues. J lost 3 bases, V lost 4 bases, and 6 bases had no gene match. CDR3 bases: TGTGCCAGCAGTGTCCGACAGGGAGACTACGAGCAGTACTTC. Translating gives CASSVRQGDYEQYF.

This clonotype was counted only a few times. The CDR3 protein is CASSEEWKPQHF. The CDR3 DNA follows: TGTGCCAGCAGTGAAGAATGGAAGCCCCAGCATTTT. The chain links TRBV6-1 to TRBJ1-5; D is unresolved. This CDR3 is 12 amino acids long. Trimming stripped 1 base from V and 8 bases from J, with 6 bases between. Germline V gene lookup returns CDR1 MNHNS and CDR2 SASEGT.

The genes are TRBV2 and TRBJ1-2; 8 bases match TRBD1. V lost 6 bases and J lost 7; bases outside the gene matches: 7. This CDR3 is 13 amino acids long. Germline CDR1 and CDR2: SNHLY and FYNNEI. The CDR3 DNA reads TGTGCCAGCAGAGAGACAGGGGATGGTGGCTACACCTTC. Its translation is CASRETGDGGYTF.

The rearrangement links TRBV4-1 to TRBJ1-2; 8 nucleotides align to TRBD1. CDR1 MGHRA and CDR2 YSYEKL come from the germline V gene. There are 12 residues in the CDR3. The V gene end was trimmed by 6 bases and the J gene end by 5 bases; junction bases not matched to a gene: 2. CDR3 coding DNA: TGCGCCAGCAGGCGACAGGGGTATGGCTACACCTTC. Its translation is CASRRQGYGYTF.

The CDR3 region has the DNA TGTGCCAGCAGTCTAGGGGGGGCGGGCTTTAATTCACCCCTCCACTTT. Its protein product is CASSLGGAGFNSPLHF. The chain recombines TRBV28 with TRBJ1-6; TRBD1 is a possible D gene (6 bases). The CDR3 consists of 16 residues. CDR1 is MDHEN and CDR2 is SYDVKM in the germline V gene. V lost 5 bases and J lost 6, with 17 bases in between.

The chain recombines TRBV7-7 with TRBJ1-1, with TRBD1 identical over 7 bases. In germline, CDR1 is SSHAT, CDR2 FNYEAQ (reference sequence). The CDR3 covers 17 residues. J gave up 3 bases and V 5 bases, and 15 bases lay outside the gene matches. Written as DNA, the CDR3 is TGTGCCAGCAGCCAAATCGACGCGCTAGACAGGGACACTGAAGCTTTCTTT. Its protein is CASSQIDALDRDTEAFF.